Listed here are 21 T cell receptor beta chains from one sample, sequenced in a study of blood T cell repertoires in COVID-19. The repertoire was sequenced with immunoSEQ multiplex PCR; TCRdb's copy has only in-frame clones and lacks some. The sample shows 250,000 or so clones, around 90% of them seen only once. Source material: peripheral blood. The receptors here all came from a woman aged 60-75 years with COVID-19, enrolled during active disease.

The gene calls are TRBV7-9 and TRBJ2-1; TRBD2 matches at 10 bases. Germline V gene lookup returns CDR1 SEHNR and CDR2 FQNEAQ (reference sequence). The V gene end was trimmed by 1 base and the J gene end by 4 bases; junction bases not matched to a gene: 7. The CDR3 totals 17 residues. For the CDR3, the DNA is TGTGCCAGCAGCTTAGGTATGTCTAGCGGGAGATACAATGAGCAGTTCTTC. Its protein is CASSLGMSSGRYNEQFF.

The genes are TRBV9 and TRBJ2-4; a weak D match, TRBD2 (6 bases). Trimming cost V 0 bases and J 11 bases, with 15 bases left between them. Germline CDR1 SGDLS, CDR2 YYNGEE. There are 14 residues in the CDR3. The CDR3 protein is CASSVGAGSPLQYF. CDR3 nucleotides: TGTGCCAGCAGCGTAGGAGCGGGCTCCCCCCTTCAGTACTTC.

The chain joins TRBV15 to TRBJ1-1; D is perhaps TRBD1 (6 bases). Germline values: CDR1 LNHNV, CDR2 YYDKDF (reference sequence). Between the trimmed V and J ends, which lost 1 base and 1 base, there was a span of 13 bases. The length of the CDR3 is 16 residues. The CDR3 sequence: CATSRALTTGNTEAFF. The CDR3 DNA reads as TGTGCCACCAGCAGAGCCCTGACGACAGGGAACACTGAAGCTTTCTTT.

The chain employs TRBV9 and TRBJ2-3; D may be TRBD2 (6 bases). V was pared by 5 bases and J by 1 base, with 14 bases between. The CDR3 covers 15 residues. Germline-derived CDR1 and CDR2 are SGDLS and YYNGEE. CDR3 sequence reads: CASRAGSGGTDTQYF. The CDR3, as DNA: TGTGCCAGCAGAGCCGGTAGCGGCGGCACAGATACGCAGTATTTT.

V and J are TRBV3-1 (or the pseudogene TRBV3-2) and TRBJ2-1; 8 nucleotides line up with TRBD1. Unmatched junction bases numbered 5, after V lost 2 bases and J lost 5 bases. This CDR3 contains 15 residues. Germline V lookup: CDR1 LGHDT, CDR2 YNNKEL (reference sequence). CDR3 nucleotide sequence: TGTGCCAGCAGCCAACCCGGGACAGGACACAATGAGCAGTTCTTC. As protein: CASSQPGTGHNEQFF.

V usage is TRBV7-9 and J usage is TRBJ1-6, with 9 bases fitting TRBD1. CDR1 and CDR2 from the germline V gene are SEHNR and FQNEAQ (reference sequence). J lost 10 bases, V lost 4 bases, and 8 bases had no gene match. CDR3 length: 15 residues. The CDR3 sequence: CASSSTGGTFSPLHF. The CDR3 DNA reads as TGTGCCAGCAGCTCCACAGGGGGCACTTTCTCACCCCTCCACTTT.

The chain couples TRBV2 to TRBJ2-2, with no clear D. This CDR3 is built from 12 residues. Germline V gives CDR1 SNHLY, CDR2 FYNNEI. The germline V and J ends were trimmed by 7 bases and 6 bases, with 9 bases remaining between them. CDR3 nucleotide sequence: TGTGCCAGCAAGAGAGGCGCCGGGGAGCTGTTTTTT. Protein sequence: CASKRGAGELFF.

The CDR3 reads CASRPGQGRGETQYF. CDR3 nucleotides: TGTGCCAGCAGGCCAGGACAGGGCCGGGGAGAGACCCAGTACTTC. The rearrangement links TRBV5-4 to TRBJ2-5, with 8 nucleotides matching TRBD1. The CDR3 is made up of 15 amino acids. CDR1 is SGHNT and CDR2 is YYREEE in the germline V gene (reference sequence). The junction had 10 bases not matched to a gene; V was cut back by 5 bases and J by 4 bases. The full variable domain, completed using reference TRBV5-4 and TRBJ2-5, is ETGVTQSPTHLIKTRGQQVTLRCSSQSGHNTVSWYQQALGQGPQFIFQYYREEENGRGNFPPRFSGLQFPNYSSELNVNALELDDSALYLCASRPGQGRGETQYFGPGTRLLVL.

The chain employs TRBV10-3 and TRBJ2-1; 8 nucleotides agree with TRBD2. The CDR3 contains 13 residues. The germline V gene encodes CDR1 ENHRY and CDR2 SYGVKD. The V segment lost 6 bases and the J segment 4 bases; nucleotides outside the gene matches: 2. CDR3 in DNA: TGTGCCATCAGCGGGGGGGCATACAATGAGCAGTTCTTC. This translates into CAISGGAYNEQFF.

The chain joins TRBV6-1 to TRBJ1-5; D is ambiguous. Germline values: CDR1 MNHNS, CDR2 SASEGT. V lost 1 base to trimming and J lost 4 bases, with 11 bases between them. The CDR3 length is 15 residues. Here the CDR3 reads CASSEVQNLNQPQHF. DNA of the CDR3: TGTGCCAGCAGTGAAGTACAGAACCTAAATCAGCCCCAGCATTTT.

The chain links TRBV20-1 to TRBJ1-1; possibly TRBD1 for D (6 bases). CDR1 is DFQATT, CDR2 SNEGSKA, per germline (reference sequence). The germline V and J ends were trimmed by 1 base and 10 bases, with 10 bases remaining between them. The CDR3 is made up of 11 amino acids. The CDR3 bases are TGCAGTGCTAGAGTCGGGGGGCTAGCTTTCTTT. This encodes CSARVGGLAFF.

The chain links TRBV28 to TRBJ1-1; 7 nucleotides agree with TRBD1. J lost 3 bases, V lost 2 bases, and 6 bases had no gene match. Germline CDR1 and CDR2: MDHEN and SYDVKM. This CDR3 comprises 15 residues. CDR3 in amino acids: CASSLGGGEDTEAFF. The CDR3 DNA reads as TGTGCCAGCAGTTTAGGAGGGGGCGAGGACACTGAAGCTTTCTTT.

This clone turned up a few times. The rearrangement links TRBV19 to TRBJ1-1; 7 bases fit TRBD1. The CDR3 consists of 15 residues. V dropped 7 bases and J dropped 0; count of bases not matched to a gene: 8. Germline V CDR1 and CDR2: LNHDA, SQIVND (reference sequence). The DNA for the CDR3 is TGTGCCAGTACCCGACAGGGAGTCATGAACACTGAAGCTTTCTTT. This encodes CASTRQGVMNTEAFF. The full variable domain, its missing parts supplied by reference TRBV19 and TRBJ1-1, is DGGITQSPKYLFRKEGQNVTLSCEQNLNHDAMYWYRQDPGQGLRLIYYSQIVNDFQKGDIAEGYSVSREKKESFPLTVTSAQKNPTAFYLCASTRQGVMNTEAFFGQGTRLTVV.

V and J are TRBV7-2 and TRBJ1-5; D is ambiguous. The CDR3 length is 16 residues. Germline V lookup: CDR1 SGHTA, CDR2 FQGNSA. V lost 2 bases and J 0 bases, leaving 11 bases between the germline ends. The CDR3 DNA sequence: TGTGCCAGCAGCTTATGGCCGGACTATAGCAATCAGCCCCAGCATTTT. Translation gives CASSLWPDYSNQPQHF.

This chain connects TRBV2 to TRBJ1-5; D is possibly TRBD1 (5 bases). The germline gives CDR1 SNHLY, CDR2 FYNNEI. Between the trimmed V and J ends, which lost 6 bases and 4 bases, there was a span of 16 bases. CDR3 length: 15 amino acids. CDR3 residues: CASSRGRTSNQPQHF. In nucleotides, the CDR3 is TGTGCCAGCAGCCGGGGACGGACTAGTAATCAGCCCCAGCATTTT. The full variable domain, its missing parts supplied by reference TRBV2 and TRBJ1-5, is EPEVTQTPSHQVTQMGQEVILRCVPISNHLYFYWYRQILGQKVEFLVSFYNNEISEKSEIFDDQFSVERPDGSNFTLKIRSTKLEDSAMYFCASSRGRTSNQPQHFGDGTRLSIL.

The chain combines TRBV5-1 with TRBJ1-1; 8 bases are a match to TRBD1. In germline, CDR1 is SGHRS, CDR2 YFSETQ. The length of the CDR3 is 14 residues. With 7 bases clipped from V and 2 bases from J, the junction kept 7 bases outside the gene matches. The chain's CDR3 is CASAVQGGNTEAFF. The DNA of the CDR3 is TGCGCCAGCGCAGTACAGGGGGGTAACACTGAAGCTTTCTTT.

The V and J genes are TRBV5-6 and TRBJ2-7; D gene unclear. Trimming took off 0 bases at V and 3 bases at J, with 7 bases between the two ends. CDR1 and CDR2 (germline): SGHDT, YYEEEE. The CDR3 is 13 residues long. CDR3 region: CASSLDFNYEQYF. DNA of the CDR3: TGTGCCAGCAGCTTGGACTTCAACTACGAGCAGTACTTC.

The chain recombines TRBV7-2 with TRBJ1-4; 9 positions agree with TRBD1. In germline, CDR1 is SGHTA, CDR2 FQGNSA. V shed 1 base and J 4 bases; nucleotides not matched to a gene: 7. This CDR3 region has 17 residues. CDR3 DNA sequence: TGTGCCAGCAGCTTAGACCCCACAGGGGGCCTTAATGAAAAACTGTTTTTT. Its translation is CASSLDPTGGLNEKLFF.

The rearrangement uses TRBV7-2 and TRBJ1-5; TRBD1 agrees at 9 bases. Germline CDR1 reads SGHTA; CDR2 reads FQGNSA. The CDR3 spans 15 residues. Trimming removed 5 bases from V and 8 bases from J; junction bases left unmatched: 10. The CDR3 reads CASSTHGQGREPQHF. The CDR3 DNA follows: TGTGCCAGCAGCACTCATGGACAGGGGAGGGAGCCCCAGCATTTT.

This clone was counted only a few times. V gene TRBV10-3 combines with J gene TRBJ2-1, with D possibly TRBD2 on 7 matching bases. The germline CDR1 and CDR2 sequences are ENHRY and SYGVKD. This CDR3 region has 14 residues. Deletions cut 11 bases from V and 5 bases from J, with 19 bases between. The CDR3 bases are TGTGCCCTGGGAGGGGGGGGCCTAAACAATGAGCAGTTCTTC. Translation: CALGGGGLNNEQFF.

This sequence joins TRBV19 and TRBJ2-3; tentatively, D is TRBD1 (6 bases). Per the germline V gene, CDR1 is LNHDA and CDR2 is SQIVND (reference sequence). CDR3 length equals 15 residues. The V end was cut by 7 bases, the J end by 3 bases, with 17 bases between. The CDR3 coding sequence is TGTGCCAGTAATAGCGTCGCTCAGGGGACAGATACGCAGTATTTT. It specifies CASNSVAQGTDTQYF.